The text below deals with one TCR beta chain. Its matching antigen is unknown. The sample comes from a study of blood T cells in healthy people across ages. Study-wide points: Reliance upon unsorted PBMCs precluded definitive naive versus antigen-experienced comparison.

This CDR3 is built from 17 residues. With 3 bases clipped from V and 2 bases from J, the junction kept 5 bases outside the gene matches. The germline V gene has CDR1 SGDLS and CDR2 YYNGEE. PCR was performed a second time for about 6 to 12 cycles using a sample-barcoded 5' primer and a J-beta primer mix. TCRdb recomputed calls from the 5' RACE reads with MiXCR, one row per CDR3 protein. The sample holds some 1.5 million distinct CDR3 sequences; about 45% are singletons and the top ten take roughly 3.7%. This chain connects TRBV9 to TRBJ2-2; 12 positions agree with TRBD2. The source is a woman aged 18-35 years in good health. The sample taken for sequencing was blood. This CDR3 is CASSERLAGANTGELFF. For the CDR3, the DNA is TGTGCCAGCAGCGAGAGACTAGCGGGAGCCAACACCGGGGAGCTGTTTTTT.